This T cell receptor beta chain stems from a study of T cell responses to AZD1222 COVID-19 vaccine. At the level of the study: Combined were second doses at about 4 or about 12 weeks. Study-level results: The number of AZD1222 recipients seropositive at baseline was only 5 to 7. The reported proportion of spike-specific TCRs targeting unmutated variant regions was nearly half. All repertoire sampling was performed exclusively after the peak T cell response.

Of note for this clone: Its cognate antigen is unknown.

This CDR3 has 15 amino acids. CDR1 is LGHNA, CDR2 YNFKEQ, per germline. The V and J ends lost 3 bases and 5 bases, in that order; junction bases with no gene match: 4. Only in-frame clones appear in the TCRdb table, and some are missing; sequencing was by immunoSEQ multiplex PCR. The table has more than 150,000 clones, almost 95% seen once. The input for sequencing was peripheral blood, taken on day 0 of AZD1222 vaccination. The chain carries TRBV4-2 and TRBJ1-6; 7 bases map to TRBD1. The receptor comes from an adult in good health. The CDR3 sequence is CASSQDRTNNSPLHF. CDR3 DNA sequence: TGTGCCAGCAGCCAGGACAGGACCAATAATTCACCCCTCCACTTT.